A single sample gave rise to the 22 T cell receptor beta chains below, sequenced in a study of PD-1 blockade in mismatch repair-deficient tumors (dated by TCRdb to about 2017). Library prep was done by the immunoSEQ multiplex PCR assay. Here the immuneACCESS table is served through TCRdb, limited to in-frame sequences with V and J called. Missing clones are a known gap in these copies; in checked studies unresolved V genes cover under half, and the rest lacks a known reason. Present in this sample are about 38,000 clones, around 79% of which were seen just once. Over 20% of the sample belongs to the ten largest clones. This specimen consisted of peripheral blood, obtained 4 weeks after starting pembrolizumab. Receptors were obtained from an adult with mismatch repair-deficient cancer.

V is TRBV28 and J is TRBJ1-1; 8 bases are shared with TRBD1. This CDR3 comprises 15 residues. Losses at the gene ends were 6 bases for V and 1 base for J; bases not matched to a gene: 7. In germline, CDR1 is MDHEN, CDR2 SYDVKM. The CDR3 is CASSEDRVENTEAFF. CDR3 sequence (DNA): TGTGCCAGCAGCGAGGACAGGGTGGAGAACACTGAAGCTTTCTTT.

The V gene is TRBV4-3, the J gene TRBJ2-7; 7 bases line up with TRBD2. The CDR3 runs to 17 residues. The V gene's germline CDR1 is LGHNA and CDR2 YSLEER. V shed 0 bases, J shed 2 bases, and the junction held 10 bases outside the gene matches. The DNA for the CDR3 is TGCGCCAGCAGCCAAGATGACAGCGGGACTACGCCCTACGAGCAGTACTTC. Protein product: CASSQDDSGTTPYEQYF.

This chain links TRBV5-1 with TRBJ2-2; D might be TRBD1 (6 bases). There are 16 residues in the CDR3. Germline V gives CDR1 SGHRS, CDR2 YFSETQ. V dropped 1 base and J dropped 1 base, with 11 bases sitting between them. CDR3 in DNA: TGCGCCAGCAGCTTGTTACCGACAGGGAACACCGGGGAGCTGTTTTTT. Translation gives CASSLLPTGNTGELFF.

V usage is TRBV10-2 and J usage is TRBJ2-2; 8 bases are shared with TRBD1. CDR3 size: 14 residues. Germline V gene data show CDR1 as WSHSY and CDR2 as SAAADI. V dropped 6 bases and J dropped 0; count of bases not matched to a gene: 0. The CDR3 sequence is CASRQGANTGELFF. The CDR3 DNA is TGCGCCAGCAGACAGGGGGCGAACACCGGGGAGCTGTTTTTT.

The table lists this clone with a few counts. The gene calls are TRBV5-1 and TRBJ2-1; D tentatively fits TRBD1 or TRBD2 (5 bases each). The CDR3 has 15 residues. Germline-derived CDR1 and CDR2 are SGHRS and YFSETQ. Trimming shortened V by 3 bases and J by 4 bases, and 14 bases separated the two germline ends. The CDR3, as DNA: TGCGCCAGCAGCTCCGGGACGGGGATATACAATGAGCAGTTCTTC. Translation gives CASSSGTGIYNEQFF.

About this clone: A much larger clonotype is one base distant, so this may be a read error. V and J are TRBV6-6 and TRBJ1-1; D remains ambiguous. CDR3 length equals 13 residues. The V end was cut by 0 bases, the J end by 1 base, with 3 bases between. Per germline, CDR1 MNHNY and CDR2 SVGAGI (reference sequence). The CDR3 loop is CASSYSENTEAFF. In DNA form, the CDR3 reads TGTGCCAGCAGTTACTCGGAGAACACTGAAGCTTTCTTT.

Turning to this clone: The junction shows a germline mismatch at one end, possibly a read error. V gene TRBV7-2 combines with J gene TRBJ2-1; 11 nucleotides align to TRBD1. The length of the CDR3 is 18 residues. The germline V gene has CDR1 SGHTA and CDR2 FQGNSA. As DNA, the CDR3 is TGTGCCAACAGCCCGAATCTCGTGGGGACAGGGGGCTACAATGAGCAGTTCTTC. Encoded protein: CANSPNLVGTGGYNEQFF.

The chain is built from TRBV7-9 and TRBJ2-1; the D gene could be TRBD1 or TRBD2 (5 bases each). Germline V gene sequence: CDR1 SEHNR, CDR2 FQNEAQ (reference sequence). Trimming left V 5 bases short and J 1 base short, with 12 bases between. The CDR3 has 15 residues. The CDR3 reads CASSIPGRSYNEQFF. As DNA, the CDR3 is TGTGCCAGCAGCATACCGGGACGGTCCTACAATGAGCAGTTCTTC.

The CDR3 bases are TGTGCCAGCAGCGCCGGGACAGGGGCGTCGTATGGCTACACCTTC. Translating gives CASSAGTGASYGYTF. The chain links TRBV9 to TRBJ1-2; TRBD1 matches 10 bases. The J segment lost 5 bases and the V segment lost 3 bases, leaving 7 bases of the junction unmatched. Germline-derived CDR1 and CDR2 are SGDLS and YYNGEE. This CDR3 is built from 15 residues.

CDR3 in DNA: TGTGCCATCAGTGACAATCCCGGGCCTAGGGGAGAGACCCAGTACTTC. Amino acids: CAISDNPGPRGETQYF. The chain is built from TRBV10-3 and TRBJ2-5, with D possibly being TRBD1 (5 bases). The CDR3 loop spans 16 amino acids. Germline V lookup: CDR1 ENHRY, CDR2 SYGVKD. Trimming took off 3 bases at V and 4 bases at J, with 18 bases between the two ends.

The chain carries TRBV7-9 and TRBJ1-1, with D perhaps matching TRBD1 (6 bases). The CDR3 covers 13 residues. CDR1 and CDR2 from the germline V gene are SEHNR and FQNEAQ (reference sequence). V shed 2 bases and J shed 3 bases, with 7 bases lying between them. The CDR3 loop is CASSLPGDTEAFF. In DNA, the CDR3 is TGTGCCAGCAGCTTACCAGGGGACACTGAAGCTTTCTTT.

The CDR3 is CASSAPLARSQYF. The CDR3 DNA reads TGTGCCAGCAGTGCACCGTTAGCGAGGTCGCAGTATTTT. The rearrangement joins TRBV28 to TRBJ2-3, with D possibly matching TRBD2 (5 bases). The CDR3 has 13 amino acids. Germline lookup yields CDR1 MDHEN and CDR2 SYDVKM. V dropped 5 bases and J dropped 10 bases, with 16 bases sitting between them.

The chain links TRBV5-1 to TRBJ1-3; no clear D. Trimming removed 4 bases from V and 4 bases from J, with 12 bases in between. CDR1 and CDR2 from the germline V gene are SGHRS and YFSETQ. This CDR3 region has 14 residues. CDR3 amino acids: CASSASQAGNTIYF. DNA for the CDR3: TGCGCCAGCAGCGCCAGCCAAGCAGGAAACACCATATATTTT. Using reference TRBV5-1 and TRBJ1-3 for the parts outside the CDR3, the full variable domain is KAGVTQTPRYLIKTRGQQVTLSCSPISGHRSVSWYQQTPGQGLQFLFEYFSETQRNKGNFPGRFSGRQFSNSRSEMNVSTLELGDSALYLCASSASQAGNTIYFGEGSWLTVV.

This clone has just one count. This rearrangement joins TRBV4-3 to TRBJ2-1, with TRBD1 matching over 7 bases. This CDR3 is 14 amino acids long. J lost 9 bases, V lost 1 base, and 6 bases had no gene match. CDR1 and CDR2 from the germline V gene are LGHNA and YSLEER. The CDR3 region has the DNA TGCGCCAGCAGCCAAGGGATAACAGGGGTTGAGCAGTTCTTC. Translation: CASSQGITGVEQFF.

This chain joins TRBV11-1 and TRBJ2-7, with 11 positions matching TRBD2. CDR3 length equals 15 residues. V lost 6 bases, J lost 0 bases, and 4 bases stayed unmatched. CDR1 is SGHAT, CDR2 FQDESV, per germline (reference sequence). This CDR3 is CASSRLAGPSYEQYF. The CDR3 DNA reads as TGTGCCAGCAGTCGACTAGCGGGGCCCTCCTACGAGCAGTACTTC.

The V call is TRBV30, the J call TRBJ2-7; D gene ambiguous. Trimming shortened V by 2 bases and J by 6 bases, and 14 bases separated the two germline ends. The germline V gene encodes CDR1 GTSNPN and CDR2 SVGIG (reference sequence). CDR3 length: 13 amino acids. The chain's CDR3 is CAWSLPSGPEQYF. As DNA, the CDR3 is TGTGCCTGGAGTCTTCCGTCGGGTCCCGAGCAGTACTTC.

The chain joins TRBV10-2 to TRBJ1-4; D not resolved. Per the germline V gene, CDR1 is WSHSY and CDR2 is SAAADI. CDR3 length: 13 residues. V was pared by 10 bases and J by 8 bases, with 17 bases between. CDR3 nucleotide sequence: TGCGCCACCTCCCTGGGGAGGGCGGAAAAACTGTTTTTT. It yields the protein CATSLGRAEKLFF.

The rearrangement joins TRBV5-1 to TRBJ2-2; D unclear. V lost 5 bases to trimming and J lost 0 bases, with 2 bases between them. This CDR3 region has 12 residues. CDR1 SGHRS and CDR2 YFSETQ come from the germline V gene. Here the CDR3 DNA reads TGCGCCAGCAGTACGAACACCGGGGAGCTGTTTTTT. This encodes CASSTNTGELFF.

The V call is TRBV28, the J call TRBJ2-7; 12 bases align to TRBD2. The CDR3 covers 15 residues. Germline lookup yields CDR1 MDHEN and CDR2 SYDVKM. V shed 6 bases, J shed 6 bases, and the junction held 9 bases outside the gene matches. CDR3 in DNA: TGTGCCAGCAGGTCCTGGCGACTAGCGGGAGTCGAGCAGTACTTC. It translates to CASRSWRLAGVEQYF.

The chain joins TRBV6-5 to TRBJ2-3; D may be TRBD2 (5 bases). V lost 4 bases and J 4 bases, leaving 9 bases between the germline ends. The CDR3 runs to 13 residues. Looked up from germline, CDR1 is MNHEY and CDR2 is SVGAGI. The CDR3 DNA reads as TGTGCCAGCAGTTTGTTCGGGGCAGATACGCAGTATTTT. As protein: CASSLFGADTQYF.

The chain has TRBV4-1 and TRBJ2-1; D unclear. Per the germline V gene, CDR1 is MGHRA and CDR2 is YSYEKL. The CDR3 length is 13 residues. V dropped 3 bases and J dropped 4 bases, with 7 bases sitting between them. CDR3 DNA: TGCGCCAGCAGCCACGCGGAGTACAATGAGCAGTTCTTC. Its translation: CASSHAEYNEQFF.

The rearrangement links TRBV13 to TRBJ2-5; a possible D gene is TRBD1 (6 bases). In germline, CDR1 is PRHDT, CDR2 FYEKMQ (reference sequence). V lost 0 bases and J 2 bases, leaving 10 bases between the germline ends. The CDR3 is 15 amino acids. The CDR3 DNA reads TGTGCCAGCAGCTTAGGCGAAGGGGGACAAGAGACCCAGTACTTC. Encoded protein: CASSLGEGGQETQYF. The full variable domain, in which reference TRBV13 and TRBJ2-5 provide the parts outside the CDR3, is AAGVIQSPRHLIKEKRETATLKCYPIPRHDTVYWYQQGPGQDPQFLISFYEKMQSDKGSIPDRFSAQQFSDYHSELNMSSLELGDSALYFCASSLGEGGQETQYFGPGTRLLVL.